The 25 T cell receptor beta chains in this list originate from one sample, sequenced in a study of blood T cell repertoires in COVID-19. The method was immunoSEQ multiplex PCR; TCRdb's version includes in-frame clones alone and lacks a portion of them. The repertoire holds 200,000 to 250,000 clones, with 75% to 90% as singletons. Sequenced sample: peripheral blood. The source of these receptors is a woman of 80 years or more with COVID-19, enrolled during active disease.

The chain combines TRBV6-2 or TRBV6-3 with TRBJ2-7; 12 positions agree with TRBD2. Per germline, CDR1 MNHEY and CDR2 SVGEGT. V trimming: 3 bases; J trimming: 6 bases; junction bases outside the gene matches: 6. This CDR3 has 15 amino acids. The CDR3, as DNA: TGTGCCAGCAGTTATGAAAGACTAGCGGGAGCCGAGCAGTACTTC. Translation gives CASSYERLAGAEQYF.

The J gene is TRBJ1-1, the V gene TRBV7-2; 7 positions match TRBD1. After removal of 4 bases from V and 2 bases from J, the junction contained 4 bases not matched to a gene. Germline loops: CDR1 SGHTA, CDR2 FQGNSA. This CDR3 is built from 14 residues. In DNA, the CDR3 is TGTGCCAGCAGCTCGGGACAGACTAACACTGAAGCTTTCTTT. Amino acid sequence: CASSSGQTNTEAFF.

The rearrangement joins TRBV4-1 to TRBJ1-3, with TRBD1 matching 11 bases. Trimming cost V 4 bases and J 4 bases; bases outside gene matches: 3. Germline V gives CDR1 MGHRA, CDR2 YSYEKL. This CDR3 spans 15 amino acids. The CDR3 sequence is CASSPGQGVGNTIYF. The CDR3 DNA reads as TGCGCCAGCAGCCCGGGACAGGGGGTAGGAAACACCATATATTTT.

The chain couples TRBV29-1 to TRBJ2-1; D possibly corresponds to TRBD2 (6 bases). With 4 bases removed from V and 10 bases from J, the gap between germline ends came to 14 bases. The CDR3 sequence is 12 residues long. Per the germline V gene, CDR1 is SQVTM and CDR2 is ANQGSEA. CDR3 amino acids: CSVVRGMREQFF. DNA for the CDR3: TGCAGCGTTGTTCGCGGGATGAGGGAGCAGTTCTTC.

The CDR3 here is CASSWDRAEKLFF. CDR3 DNA sequence: TGTGCCAGCAGTTGGGACAGGGCGGAAAAACTGTTTTTT. The chain carries TRBV6-5 and TRBJ1-4; 9 bases are a match to TRBD1. CDR3 length: 13 residues. J was trimmed by 8 bases and V by 4 bases; bases with no gene match: 2. CDR1 is MNHEY, CDR2 SVGAGI, per germline.

This sequence joins TRBV12-3 or TRBV12-4 and TRBJ2-5, with a possible D match to TRBD1 (6 bases). V lost 3 bases to trimming and J lost 7 bases, with 12 bases between them. This CDR3 is built from 13 residues. The CDR3 DNA reads TGTGCCAGCAGTTTGCAGGGGTGGGGGACCCAGTACTTC. Translating it yields CASSLQGWGTQYF.

The chain joins TRBV27 to TRBJ2-2; TRBD2 agrees at 7 bases. Trimming took 2 bases from V and 7 from J; bases not matched to a gene: 13. The CDR3 is made up of 17 amino acids. Germline V CDR1 and CDR2: MNHEY, SMNVEV (reference sequence). Here the CDR3 reads CASSLRVWGERGGELFF. For the CDR3, the DNA is TGTGCCAGCAGTTTAAGGGTGTGGGGAGAGCGGGGCGGGGAGCTGTTTTTT.

This clone was counted only a few times. V gene TRBV11-1 combines with J gene TRBJ2-7; D perhaps matches TRBD1 (5 bases). The germline gives CDR1 SGHAT, CDR2 FQDESV (reference sequence). V lost 4 bases, J lost 5 bases, and 15 bases lay in between. CDR3 length: 14 residues. The CDR3 region is CASSSRVPLDEQYF. Here the CDR3 DNA reads TGTGCCAGCAGCTCCAGGGTCCCTCTCGACGAGCAGTACTTC. The whole variable domain, filled in from reference TRBV11-1 and TRBJ2-7, reads EAEVAQSPRYKITEKSQAVAFWCDPISGHATLYWYRQILGQGPELLVQFQDESVVDDSQLPKDRFSAERLKGVDSTLKIQPAELGDSAMYLCASSSRVPLDEQYFGPGTRLTVT.

There are many counts of this clone. The chain is built from TRBV28 and TRBJ2-5; weak D call: TRBD1 (5 bases). V was shortened by 8 bases and J by 5 bases, with 12 bases between the two germline ends. This CDR3 has 12 residues. CDR1 is MDHEN, CDR2 SYDVKM, per germline. In DNA, the CDR3 is TGTGCCAGCCACAGGAATTCGGAGACCCAGTACTTC. Encoded protein: CASHRNSETQYF.

This clone was picked up one time. The chain combines TRBV30 with TRBJ2-7, with 10 positions matching TRBD1. The trim removed 3 bases at V and 9 bases at J, leaving 8 bases unmatched. Germline CDR1 GTSNPN, CDR2 SVGIG (reference sequence). The length of the CDR3 is 13 residues. The CDR3 region has the DNA TGTGCCTGGAGAACCGGGACAGGGGCGAGGCAGTACTTC. Translated: CAWRTGTGARQYF.

This clone was detected once. The chain couples TRBV5-6 to TRBJ1-2; TRBD1 matches at 7 bases. V gave up 1 base and J gave up 8 bases; unmatched junction bases: 8. Germline CDR1 is SGHDT and CDR2 is YYEEEE. The CDR3 length is 14 residues. Here the CDR3 reads CASSLRGQARGYTF. CDR3 DNA: TGTGCCAGCAGCTTGAGGGGGCAGGCACGAGGCTACACCTTC.

The V call is TRBV9, the J call TRBJ2-1, with TRBD2 matching 11 bases. The junction had 8 bases not matched to a gene; V was cut back by 0 bases and J by 9 bases. CDR3 size: 16 residues. Looked up from germline, CDR1 is SGDLS and CDR2 is YYNGEE. The CDR3 DNA is TGTGCCAGCAGCGTAGAAAGACTAGCGGGGACCGGTGAGCAGTTCTTC. Protein product: CASSVERLAGTGEQFF.

The CDR3 nucleotides are TGTGCCAGCAGTGAGGACAGGTTGAACACTGAAGCTTTCTTT. This encodes CASSEDRLNTEAFF. The rearrangement joins TRBV6-1 to TRBJ1-1; TRBD1 matches at 7 bases. The CDR3 runs to 14 residues. The germline CDR1 and CDR2 sequences are MNHNS and SASEGT. Trimming took 3 bases from V and 0 from J; bases not matched to a gene: 1.

The gene calls are TRBV19 and TRBJ1-3; D unresolved. CDR1 LNHDA and CDR2 SQIVND come from the germline V gene (reference sequence). The germline V and J ends were trimmed by 5 bases and 4 bases, with 3 bases remaining between them. CDR3 length equals 11 residues. CDR3 residues: CASSPGNTIYF. As DNA, the CDR3 is TGTGCCAGTAGTCCAGGAAACACCATATATTTT.

This rearrangement joins TRBV21-1 to TRBJ1-2; the table assigns TRBD1, which was not confirmed against the DNA. TRBV21-1 is reported as a pseudogene. The CDR3 contains 16 residues. Here the CDR3 DNA reads TGTGCCAGCAGCTCCCAGACAGGGGAGGGTAACTATGGCTACACCTTC. Protein: CASSSQTGEGNYGYTF.

This sequence joins TRBV6-1 and TRBJ1-5, with D tentatively TRBD1 (5 bases). The CDR3 extends over 15 amino acids. Between the trimmed V and J ends, which lost 1 base and 7 bases, there was a span of 14 bases. Looked up from germline, CDR1 is MNHNS and CDR2 is SASEGT. CDR3 in amino acids: CASSEVRQGGQPQHF. Here the CDR3 DNA reads TGTGCCAGCAGTGAAGTAAGGCAGGGAGGCCAGCCCCAGCATTTT.

This chain connects TRBV6-6 to TRBJ1-6, with a tentative D call TRBD1 (5 bases). CDR1 is MNHNY, CDR2 SVGAGI, per germline (reference sequence). V gave up 6 bases and J gave up 7 bases, with 13 bases separating them. This CDR3 contains 14 residues. The CDR3 sequence: CASSLQGGNSPLHF. The CDR3 bases are TGTGCCAGCAGCTTGCAGGGCGGAAATTCACCCCTCCACTTT.

By frequency in the sample, this clone is medium-sized. The chain has TRBV5-1 and TRBJ2-7, with 9 bases aligning to TRBD1. CDR1 is SGHRS and CDR2 is YFSETQ in the germline V gene. CDR3 size: 13 residues. Losses at the gene ends were 5 bases for V and 1 base for J; bases not matched to a gene: 1. For the CDR3, the DNA is TGCGCCAGCAGACAGGGGGCATCCTACGAGCAGTACTTC. Protein sequence: CASRQGASYEQYF.

This clone was seen more than once but under ten times. The gene calls are TRBV7-2 and TRBJ2-5; 13 positions match TRBD2. This CDR3 region has 16 residues. The V gene end was trimmed by 1 base and the J gene end by 2 bases; junction bases not matched to a gene: 1. Germline V CDR1 and CDR2: SGHTA, FQGNSA. CDR3 DNA: TGTGCCAGCAGCTTAGTGGGACTAGCGGGACAAGAGACCCAGTACTTC. Encoded protein: CASSLVGLAGQETQYF.

The chain combines TRBV6-2 or TRBV6-3 with TRBJ2-3, with 7 bases that match TRBD2. J lost 0 bases, V lost 0 bases, and 6 bases had no gene match. CDR3 length equals 17 residues. CDR1 is MNHEY and CDR2 is SVGEGT in the germline V gene. The CDR3 DNA sequence: TGTGCCAGCAGTTACTCGAGATGGGAGGGGAGCACAGATACGCAGTATTTT. Translation gives CASSYSRWEGSTDTQYF.

The chain employs TRBV7-2 and TRBJ2-1; no reliable D call. This CDR3 is built from 14 residues. Germline values: CDR1 SGHTA, CDR2 FQGNSA. Trimming shortened V by 1 base and J by 8 bases, and 12 bases separated the two germline ends. The CDR3 bases are TGTGCCAGCAGCTTAGGGCCCATTTTGGATGAGCAGTTCTTC. Its translation is CASSLGPILDEQFF.

This rearrangement joins TRBV21-1 to TRBJ1-2. TRBV21-1 is a pseudogene segment. The CDR3 covers 18 residues. The CDR3 DNA follows: TGTGCCAGCAGCAGGAAGAGGGTCGGGGGGCCTGCTAACTATGGCTACACCTTC. This sequence encodes CASSRKRVGGPANYGYTF.

This clone has a handful of counts. The chain joins TRBV11-2 to TRBJ2-3; possibly TRBD1 for D (6 bases). Trimming took 3 bases from V and 0 from J, leaving 10 bases between them. The germline V gene encodes CDR1 SGHAT and CDR2 FQNNGV. The CDR3 runs 15 residues. Written as DNA, the CDR3 is TGTGCCAGCAGCTTTAACAGGGCTAGCACAGATACGCAGTATTTT. Translation: CASSFNRASTDTQYF. The full variable domain, in which reference TRBV11-2 and TRBJ2-3 provide the parts outside the CDR3, is EAGVAQSPRYKIIEKRQSVAFWCNPISGHATLYWYQQILGQGPKLLIQFQNNGVVDDSQLPKDRFSAERLKGVDSTLKIQPAKLEDSAVYLCASSFNRASTDTQYFGPGTRLTVL.

The sample holds one count of this clone. The CDR3 nucleotides read TGTGCCAGCAGTGACTACCCTACTACTAGCGGGGGTCCCCCAGGTCGTATCGTGCAGTTCTTC. It is translated as CASSDYPTTSGGPPGRIVQFF. The chain employs TRBV6-4 and TRBJ2-1; the match to TRBD2 covers 11 bases. This CDR3 comprises 21 residues. Losses at the gene ends were 1 base for V and 12 bases for J; bases not matched to a gene: 26. Germline-derived CDR1 and CDR2 are MRHNA and SNTAGT.

The chain links TRBV27 to TRBJ1-1, with D possibly matching TRBD1 (5 bases). Germline lookup yields CDR1 MNHEY and CDR2 SMNVEV (reference sequence). The CDR3 has 13 residues. The V gene lost 10 bases and the J gene lost 1 base, with 13 bases spanning the gap. The CDR3 DNA follows: TGTGCCACGTCGGGGGATTCGAACACTGAAGCTTTCTTT. Amino acid sequence: CATSGDSNTEAFF.